The subject of this entry is one T cell receptor beta chain. Its antigen is unknown. Orbital computed tomography and thyroid ultrasound, together with serum TRAb and thyroxine and clinical symptoms, were used for diagnoses. This entry belongs to a study of T cells in Graves' hyperthyroidism and ophthalmopathy. About the study: Peripheral blood was acquired at first diagnosis, ahead of any therapy whatsoever. Study results and limitations: Blood held most thyroid clonotypes expanded above 0.001 frequency.

V lost 1 base to trimming and J lost 5 bases, with 6 bases between them. Germline-derived CDR1 and CDR2 are MNHNS and SASEGT. The CDR3 is 13 amino acids. The source material, RNA transcripts, was used to amplify TCR beta CDR3 regions. The HTBI primer set served for first-round RT-PCR of the TCR CDR3. TCRdb passed the multiplex PCR reads through MiXCR, listing each CDR3 protein once. The repertoire includes about 250,000 distinct CDR3 sequences, roughly 22% of them detected once, and around 62% sits in the top ten. Input material: blood. This receptor was identified in a man aged 25-40 years with Graves' ophthalmopathy. The genes are TRBV6-1 and TRBJ1-5; D ambiguous. CDR3 DNA: TGTGCCAGCAGTGAAGAGAGGGATCAGCCCCAGCATTTT. It specifies CASSEERDQPQHF.